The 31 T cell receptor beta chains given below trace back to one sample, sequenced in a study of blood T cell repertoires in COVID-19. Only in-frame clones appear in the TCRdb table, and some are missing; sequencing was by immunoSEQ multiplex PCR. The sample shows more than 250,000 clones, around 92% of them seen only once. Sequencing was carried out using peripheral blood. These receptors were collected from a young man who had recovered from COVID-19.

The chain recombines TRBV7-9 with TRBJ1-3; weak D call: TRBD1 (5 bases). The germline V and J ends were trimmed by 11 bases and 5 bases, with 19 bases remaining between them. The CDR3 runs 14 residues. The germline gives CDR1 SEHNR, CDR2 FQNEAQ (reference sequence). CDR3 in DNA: TGTGCCTCAAGCGCAGGACAATTAAGAAACACCATATATTTT. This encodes CASSAGQLRNTIYF.

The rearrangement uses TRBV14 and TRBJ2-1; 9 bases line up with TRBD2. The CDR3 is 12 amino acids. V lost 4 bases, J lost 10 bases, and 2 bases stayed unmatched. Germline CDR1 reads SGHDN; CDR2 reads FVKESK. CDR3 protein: CASSLGLAEQFF. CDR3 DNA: TGTGCCAGCAGCCTCGGACTAGCGGAGCAGTTCTTC. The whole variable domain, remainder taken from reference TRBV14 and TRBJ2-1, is EAGVTQFPSHSVIEKGQTVTLRCDPISGHDNLYWYRRVMGKEIKFLLHFVKESKQDESGMPNNRFLAERTGGTYSTLKVQPAELEDSGVYFCASSLGLAEQFFGPGTRLTVL.

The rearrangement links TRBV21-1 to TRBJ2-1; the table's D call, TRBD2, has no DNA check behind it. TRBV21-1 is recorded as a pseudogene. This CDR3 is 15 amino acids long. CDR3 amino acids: CASSPQRRADNEQFF. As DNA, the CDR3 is TGTGCCAGCAGCCCGCAGAGGAGGGCCGACAATGAGCAGTTCTTC.

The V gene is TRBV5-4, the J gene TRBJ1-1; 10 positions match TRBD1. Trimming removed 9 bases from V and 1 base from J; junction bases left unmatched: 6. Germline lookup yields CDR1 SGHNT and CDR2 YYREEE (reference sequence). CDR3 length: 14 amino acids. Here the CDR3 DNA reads TGTGCCACCAGACAGGGGGCGGCGAACACTGAAGCTTTCTTT. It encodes CATRQGAANTEAFF. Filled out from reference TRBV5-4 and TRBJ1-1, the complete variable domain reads ETGVTQSPTHLIKTRGQQVTLRCSSQSGHNTVSWYQQALGQGPQFIFQYYREEENGRGNFPPRFSGLQFPNYSSELNVNALELDDSALYLCATRQGAANTEAFFGQGTRLTVV.

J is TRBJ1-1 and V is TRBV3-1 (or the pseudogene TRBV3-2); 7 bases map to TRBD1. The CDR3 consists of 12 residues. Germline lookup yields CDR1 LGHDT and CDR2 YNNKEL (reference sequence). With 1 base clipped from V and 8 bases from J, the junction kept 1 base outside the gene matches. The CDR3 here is CASSQATGEAFF. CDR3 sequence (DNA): TGTGCCAGCAGCCAAGCGACAGGGGAAGCTTTCTTT.

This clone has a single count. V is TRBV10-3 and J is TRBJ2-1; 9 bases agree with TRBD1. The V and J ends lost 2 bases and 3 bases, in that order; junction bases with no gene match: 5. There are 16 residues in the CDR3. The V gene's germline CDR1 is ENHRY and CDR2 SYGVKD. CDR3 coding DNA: TGTGCCATCAGTGAGAGTACAGGGGGCCTCTACAATGAGCAGTTCTTC. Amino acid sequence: CAISESTGGLYNEQFF.

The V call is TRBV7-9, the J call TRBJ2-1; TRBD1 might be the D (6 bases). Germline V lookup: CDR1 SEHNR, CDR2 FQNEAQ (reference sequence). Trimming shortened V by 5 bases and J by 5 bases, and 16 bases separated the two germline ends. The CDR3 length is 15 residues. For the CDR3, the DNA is TGTGCCAGCAGCCTACAGGGCGAGCTAAACAATGAGCAGTTCTTC. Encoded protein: CASSLQGELNNEQFF.

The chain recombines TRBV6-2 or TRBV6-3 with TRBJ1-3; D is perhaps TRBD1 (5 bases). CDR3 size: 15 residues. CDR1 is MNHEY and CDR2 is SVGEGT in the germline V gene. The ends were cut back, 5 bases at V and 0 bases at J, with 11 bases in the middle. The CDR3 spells CASSTRQSSGNTIYF. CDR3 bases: TGTGCCAGCAGTACCCGACAGAGCTCTGGAAACACCATATATTTT.

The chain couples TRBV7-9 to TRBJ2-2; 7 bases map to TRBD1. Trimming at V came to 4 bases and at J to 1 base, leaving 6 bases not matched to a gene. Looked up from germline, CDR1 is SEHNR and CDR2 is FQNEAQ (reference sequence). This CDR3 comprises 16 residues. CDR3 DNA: TGTGCCAGCAGCTCGGGGACAGTTCTGAACACCGGGGAGCTGTTTTTT. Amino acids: CASSSGTVLNTGELFF.

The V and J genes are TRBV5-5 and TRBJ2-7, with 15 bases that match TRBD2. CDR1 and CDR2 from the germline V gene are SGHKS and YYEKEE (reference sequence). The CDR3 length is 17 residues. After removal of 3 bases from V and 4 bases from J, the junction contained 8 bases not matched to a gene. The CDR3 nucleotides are TGTGCCAGCAGCTCGAGCCTAGGGACTAGCGGGAGGTACGAGCAGTACTTC. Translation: CASSSSLGTSGRYEQYF. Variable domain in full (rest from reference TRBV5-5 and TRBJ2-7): DAGVTQSPTHLIKTRGQQVTLRCSPISGHKSVSWYQQVLGQGPQFIFQYYEKEERGRGNFPDRFSARQFPNYSSELNVNALLLGDSALYLCASSSSLGTSGRYEQYFGPGTRLTVT.

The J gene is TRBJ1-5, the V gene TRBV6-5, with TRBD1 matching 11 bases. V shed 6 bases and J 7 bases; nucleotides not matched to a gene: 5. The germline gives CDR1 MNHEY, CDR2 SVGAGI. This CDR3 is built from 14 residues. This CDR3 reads CASSPGQGAQPQHF. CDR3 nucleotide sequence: TGTGCCAGCAGCCCCGGACAGGGGGCCCAGCCCCAGCATTTT.

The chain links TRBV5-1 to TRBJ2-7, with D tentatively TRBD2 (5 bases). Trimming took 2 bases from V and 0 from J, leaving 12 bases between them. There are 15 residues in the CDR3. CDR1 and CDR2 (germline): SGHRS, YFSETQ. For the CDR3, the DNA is TGCGCCAGCAGCTTCGAGGACTGGACCTCCTACGAGCAGTACTTC. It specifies CASSFEDWTSYEQYF.

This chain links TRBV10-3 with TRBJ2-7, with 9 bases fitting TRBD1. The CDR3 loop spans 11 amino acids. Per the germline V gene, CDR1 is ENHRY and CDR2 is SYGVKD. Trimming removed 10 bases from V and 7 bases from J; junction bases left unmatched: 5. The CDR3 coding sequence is TGTGCCACTGGGACAGGGATTGAGCAGTACTTC. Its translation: CATGTGIEQYF.

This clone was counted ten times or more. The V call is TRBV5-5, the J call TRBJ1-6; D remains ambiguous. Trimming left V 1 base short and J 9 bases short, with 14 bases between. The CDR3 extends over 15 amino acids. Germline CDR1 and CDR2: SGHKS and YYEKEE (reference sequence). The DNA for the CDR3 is TGTGCCAGCAGCTTGACTTGGTCCGAGAGTTCACCCCTCCACTTT. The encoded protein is CASSLTWSESSPLHF.

CDR3 sequence: CASSINFAGREDYEKLFF. In DNA form, the CDR3 reads TGTGCCAGTAGTATTAATTTTGCAGGGCGAGAAGATTATGAAAAACTGTTTTTT. The genes are TRBV19 and TRBJ1-4; weak D call: TRBD1 (5 bases). Trimming pared 3 bases from V and 6 bases from J, leaving 23 bases between. The length of the CDR3 is 18 residues. Germline CDR1 and CDR2: LNHDA and SQIVND (reference sequence).

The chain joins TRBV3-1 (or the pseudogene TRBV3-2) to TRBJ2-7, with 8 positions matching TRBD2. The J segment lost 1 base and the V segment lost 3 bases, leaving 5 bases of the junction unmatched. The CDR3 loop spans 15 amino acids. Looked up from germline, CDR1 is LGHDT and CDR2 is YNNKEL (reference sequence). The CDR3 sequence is CASSQNIAGSYEQYF. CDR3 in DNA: TGTGCCAGCAGCCAGAATATAGCGGGGTCCTACGAGCAGTACTTC.

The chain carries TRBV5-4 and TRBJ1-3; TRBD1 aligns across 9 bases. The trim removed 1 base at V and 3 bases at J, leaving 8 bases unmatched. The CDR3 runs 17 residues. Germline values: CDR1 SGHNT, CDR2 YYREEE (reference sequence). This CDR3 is CASSLMGQGPIGNTIYF. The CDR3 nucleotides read TGTGCCAGCAGCTTGATGGGACAGGGTCCGATTGGAAACACCATATATTTT.

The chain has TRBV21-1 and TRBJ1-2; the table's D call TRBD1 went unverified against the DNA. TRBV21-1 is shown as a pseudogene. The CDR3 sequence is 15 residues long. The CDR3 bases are TGTGCCAGCAGCAAGAGACAGGGGGTAACCTATGGCTACACCTTC. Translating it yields CASSKRQGVTYGYTF.

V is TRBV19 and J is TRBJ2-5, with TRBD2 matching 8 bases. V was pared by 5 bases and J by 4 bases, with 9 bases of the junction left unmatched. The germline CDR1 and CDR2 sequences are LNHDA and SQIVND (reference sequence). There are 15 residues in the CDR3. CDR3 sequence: CASSPHGGGGETQYF. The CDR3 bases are TGTGCCAGTAGTCCCCACGGGGGGGGAGGAGAGACCCAGTACTTC.

CDR3 coding DNA: TGTGCCAGCAGTCCAGGGGGCGGCACTGAAGCTTTCTTT. Its translation: CASSPGGGTEAFF. The chain combines TRBV12-3 or TRBV12-4 with TRBJ1-1, with 8 bases that match TRBD1. V shed 5 bases and J 4 bases; nucleotides not matched to a gene: 3. This CDR3 has 13 amino acids.

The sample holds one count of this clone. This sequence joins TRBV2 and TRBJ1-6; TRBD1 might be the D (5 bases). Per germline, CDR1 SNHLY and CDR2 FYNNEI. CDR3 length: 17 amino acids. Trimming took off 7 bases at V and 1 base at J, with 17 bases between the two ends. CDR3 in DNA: TGTGCCAGCAACGCCGAGGCGGAGGGGTCCTATAATTCACCCCTCCACTTT. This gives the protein CASNAEAEGSYNSPLHF.

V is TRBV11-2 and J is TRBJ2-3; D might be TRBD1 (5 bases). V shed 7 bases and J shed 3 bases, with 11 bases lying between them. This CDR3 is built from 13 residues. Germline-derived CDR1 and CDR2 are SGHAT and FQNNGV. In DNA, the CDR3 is TGTGCCAGCAACCTAGGGGTTACAGATACGCAGTATTTT. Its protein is CASNLGVTDTQYF.

This chain's CDR3 is CASSPDRTSYSYNSPLHF. In DNA, the CDR3 is TGTGCCAGCAGCCCCGACAGGACCTCCTATTCATATAATTCACCCCTCCACTTT. J is TRBJ1-6 and V is TRBV11-2, with D tentatively TRBD1 (6 bases). The V gene lost 5 bases and the J gene lost 4 bases, with 21 bases spanning the gap. The CDR3 runs to 18 residues. The germline CDR1 and CDR2 sequences are SGHAT and FQNNGV.

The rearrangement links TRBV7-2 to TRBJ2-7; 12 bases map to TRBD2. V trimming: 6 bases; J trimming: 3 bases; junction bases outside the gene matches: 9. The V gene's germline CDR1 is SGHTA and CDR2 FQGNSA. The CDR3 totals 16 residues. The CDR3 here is CASSSATSGRNYEQYF. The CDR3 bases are TGTGCCAGCAGTTCGGCTACTAGCGGGAGGAACTACGAGCAGTACTTC.

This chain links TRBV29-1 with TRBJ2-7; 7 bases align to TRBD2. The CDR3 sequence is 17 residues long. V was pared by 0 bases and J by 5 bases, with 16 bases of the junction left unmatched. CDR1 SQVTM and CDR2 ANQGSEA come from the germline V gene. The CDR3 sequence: CSVEDGKGGVRGNEQYF. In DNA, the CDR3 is TGCAGCGTTGAAGATGGAAAGGGAGGGGTCCGAGGGAACGAGCAGTACTTC.

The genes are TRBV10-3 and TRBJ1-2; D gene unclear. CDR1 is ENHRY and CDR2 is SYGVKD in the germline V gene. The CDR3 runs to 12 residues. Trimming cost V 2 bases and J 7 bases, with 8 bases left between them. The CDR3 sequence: CAISEPRIGYTF. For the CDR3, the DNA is TGTGCCATCAGTGAGCCCCGTATTGGCTACACCTTC.

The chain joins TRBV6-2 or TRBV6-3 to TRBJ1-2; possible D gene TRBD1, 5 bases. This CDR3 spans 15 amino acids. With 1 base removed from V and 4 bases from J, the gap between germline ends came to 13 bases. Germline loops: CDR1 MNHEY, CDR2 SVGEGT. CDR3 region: CASSYYTGLIYGYTF. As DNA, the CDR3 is TGTGCCAGCAGTTACTACACAGGATTAATCTATGGCTACACCTTC.

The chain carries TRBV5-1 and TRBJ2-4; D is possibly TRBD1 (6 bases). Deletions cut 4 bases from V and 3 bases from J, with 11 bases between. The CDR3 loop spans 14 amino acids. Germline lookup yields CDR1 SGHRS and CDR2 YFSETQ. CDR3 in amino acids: CASSDGQSKNIQYF. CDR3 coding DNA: TGCGCCAGCAGCGACGGACAGAGCAAAAACATTCAGTACTTC.

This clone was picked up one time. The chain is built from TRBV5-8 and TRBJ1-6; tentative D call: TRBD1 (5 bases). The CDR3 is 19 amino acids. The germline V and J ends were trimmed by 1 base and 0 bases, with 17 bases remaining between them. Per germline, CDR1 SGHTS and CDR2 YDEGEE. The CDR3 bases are TGTGCCAGCAGCTTGTGGTCTGGGGGGACGAGCTCCTATAATTCACCCCTCCACTTT. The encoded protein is CASSLWSGGTSSYNSPLHF.

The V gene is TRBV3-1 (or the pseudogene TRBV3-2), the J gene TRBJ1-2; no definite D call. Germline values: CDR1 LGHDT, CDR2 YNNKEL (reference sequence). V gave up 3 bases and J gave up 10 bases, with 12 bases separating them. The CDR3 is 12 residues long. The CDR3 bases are TGTGCCAGCAGCCAGTCAACAGTGGACTACACCTTC. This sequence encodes CASSQSTVDYTF.

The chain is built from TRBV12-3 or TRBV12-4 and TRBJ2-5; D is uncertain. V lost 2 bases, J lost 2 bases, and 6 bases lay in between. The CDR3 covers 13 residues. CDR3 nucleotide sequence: TGTGCCAGCAGTTTATTGCGGCAAGAGACCCAGTACTTC. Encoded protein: CASSLLRQETQYF.